In this sample, the clone carrying this T cell receptor (beta chain) turned up a few times. These data are taken from a study of blood T cell repertoires in COVID-19. About the research overall: Sources were T cells, B-cell-depleted T cells, or PBMCs; the material itself was cDNA or gDNA.

Per the germline V gene, CDR1 is LGHDT and CDR2 is YNNKEL (reference sequence). The CDR3 is 13 amino acids. V was trimmed by 0 bases and J by 9 bases, leaving 9 bases between them. In the original processing: Nucleated cell number was recorded as an estimate derived from reference gene primer amplification. Only in-frame clones appear in the TCRdb table, and some are missing; sequencing was by immunoSEQ multiplex PCR. The V and J calls and clone size were taken over from that table, and D and trimming were inferred from the DNA. This sample carries 200,000 to 250,000 clones, about nine tenths of them seen once, and the ten largest clones take 6.5%.

The clonotype comes from a man aged 55 to 70 who had recovered from COVID-19. Specimen: peripheral blood. The rearrangement joins TRBV3-1 (or the pseudogene TRBV3-2) to TRBJ1-5; no clear D. The DNA of the CDR3 is TGTGCCAGCAGCCAAGATCGAGTTTTGCCCCAGCATTTT. It codes for CASSQDRVLPQHF.